Listed below are T cell receptor beta chains from one sample, sequenced in a study of cytomegalovirus exposure and HLA in healthy donors. The method was immunoSEQ multiplex PCR; TCRdb's version includes in-frame clones alone and lacks a portion of them. The table lists 85,000 to 130,000 clones, about nine tenths of them singletons. Material: PBMCs. The source is a woman aged 18-29 years in good health and CMV-seropositive. The CDR3 runs from the conserved cysteine through the conserved F or W. Each record gives: J gene, clone size, D gene, V gene, CDR3 protein, CDR3 DNA. The D gene is left open where the match is weak. Some rows have no size entry. The others give once, few or many, or a class for an expanded clone.

TRBJ2-1 | few | - | TRBV19 | CASNVGGYNEQFF | TGTGCCAGTAACGTAGGAGGATACAATGAGCAGTTCTTC
TRBJ2-5 | - | TRBD2 | TRBV11-2 | CASSPTSGGGKTQYF | TGTGCCAGCAGCCCGACTAGCGGGGGGGGGAAGACCCAGTACTTC
TRBJ2-5 | - | TRBD1 | TRBV10-2 | CASRGQGLGGETQYF | TGCGCCAGCAGAGGACAGGGGCTGGGCGGAGAGACCCAGTACTTC
TRBJ2-3 | - | TRBD2 | TRBV6-5 | CASSYGAGGTDTQYF | TGTGCCAGCAGTTACGGGGCGGGGGGCACAGATACGCAGTATTTT
TRBJ2-5 | once | TRBD1 | TRBV5-8 | CASSRTGGGETQYF | TGTGCCAGCAGCCGTACAGGGGGCGGTGAGACCCAGTACTTC
TRBJ2-7 | - | TRBD1 | TRBV29-1 | CSVPGGLSSYEQYF | TGCAGCGTTCCAGGGGGCCTTAGCTCCTACGAGCAGTACTTC
TRBJ2-3 | - | TRBD2 | TRBV9 | CASSAGSGGAADTQYF | TGTGCCAGCAGCGCCGGAAGCGGGGGGGCGGCAGATACGCAGTATTTT
TRBJ1-2 | - | TRBD1 | TRBV9 | CASSVGQGNYGYTF | TGTGCCAGCAGCGTGGGACAGGGGAACTATGGCTACACCTTC
TRBJ1-5 | - | TRBD1 | TRBV28 | CASTTGVNQPQHF | TGTGCCAGTACGACAGGGGTCAATCAGCCCCAGCATTTT
TRBJ2-7 | - | - | TRBV19 | CASSTDYLSHEQYF | TGTGCCAGTAGTACTGACTATCTTTCACACGAGCAGTACTTC
TRBJ1-1 | - | TRBD1 | TRBV10-3 | CAIAPPEGTGNTEAFF | TGTGCCATCGCCCCCCCTGAGGGGACAGGGAACACTGAAGCTTTCTTT
TRBJ2-2 | - | - | TRBV11-3 | CASSSRVSNTGELFF | TGTGCCAGCAGCTCCAGGGTATCGAACACCGGGGAGCTGTTTTTT
TRBJ2-5 | - | - | TRBV2 | CASQGGKETQYF | TGTGCCAGCCAGGGGGGCAAAGAGACCCAGTACTTC
TRBJ1-2 | - | TRBD1 | TRBV19 | CASSAGTGTYGYTF | TGTGCCAGTAGTGCAGGGACAGGGACCTATGGCTACACCTTC
TRBJ1-6 | - | TRBD1 | TRBV28 | CASSSPGQGSNSPLHF | TGTGCCAGCAGTTCACCGGGACAGGGGAGTAATTCACCCCTCCACTTT
TRBJ1-6 | - | - | TRBV11-2 | CASSSPGRNSPLHF | TGTGCCAGCAGCTCCCCCGGGAGGAATTCACCCCTCCACTTT
TRBJ2-1 | - | TRBD1 | TRBV6-1 | CASNPGGQRDEQFF | TGTGCCAGCAATCCTGGGGGACAGAGAGATGAGCAGTTCTTC
TRBJ1-3 | - | TRBD1 | TRBV6-5 | CASRPSGGGNTIYF | TGTGCCAGCAGGCCGTCAGGGGGCGGAAACACCATATATTTT
TRBJ2-5 | - | - | TRBV19 | CASSIVGQIQETQYF | TGTGCCAGTAGTATAGTCGGACAAATCCAAGAGACCCAGTACTTC
TRBJ1-2 | - | TRBD1 | TRBV27 | CASSPAARRGLGYTF | TGTGCCAGCAGTCCCGCGGCGCGCAGGGGGCTTGGCTACACCTTC
TRBJ2-3 | - | - | TRBV28 | CASSPPAGAIDTQYF | TGTGCCAGCAGTCCCCCCGCGGGGGCGATAGATACGCAGTATTTT
TRBJ2-7 | - | TRBD1 | TRBV6-1 | CASSTGTGGVEQYF | TGTGCCAGCAGTACCGGGACAGGGGGCGTCGAGCAGTACTTC
TRBJ1-1 | - | - | TRBV12-5 | CASSLTLNTEAFF | TGTGCTAGTTCCCTGACACTCAACACTGAAGCTTTCTTT
TRBJ1-6 | - | - | TRBV27 | CASSLEQYNSPLHF | TGTGCCAGCAGTTTGGAGCAGTATAATTCACCCCTCCACTTT
TRBJ2-5 | - | - | TRBV4-1 | CASSQVRGGGQETQYF | TGCGCCAGCAGCCAAGTTCGGGGTGGGGGGCAAGAGACCCAGTACTTC
TRBJ1-5 | - | - | TRBV6-1 | CASSPVSRGNQPQHF | TGTGCCAGCAGTCCTGTCTCGAGGGGCAATCAGCCCCAGCATTTT
TRBJ1-4 | - | - | TRBV19 | CASSVQGSEKLFF | TGTGCCAGTAGCGTCCAGGGAAGTGAAAAACTGTTTTTT
TRBJ1-2 | - | TRBD1 | TRBV6-5 | CASSSGGNGGYTF | TGTGCCAGCAGTTCAGGGGGGAACGGTGGCTACACCTTC
TRBJ1-5 | - | - | TRBV9 | CASSVGADSNQPQHF | TGTGCCAGCAGCGTAGGGGCTGATAGCAATCAGCCCCAGCATTTT
TRBJ2-1 | - | TRBD1 | TRBV5-1 | CASSLQGAGANNEQFF | TGCGCCAGCAGCTTGCAGGGGGCTGGTGCGAACAATGAGCAGTTCTTC
TRBJ1-1 | - | TRBD1 | TRBV7-9 | CASSSTGVTEAFF | TGTGCCAGCAGCTCAACAGGGGTCACTGAAGCTTTCTTT
TRBJ1-1 | - | TRBD1 | TRBV28 | CASSPRQGNTEAFF | TGTGCCAGCAGTCCAAGACAGGGGAACACTGAAGCTTTCTTT
TRBJ2-5 | - | - | TRBV29-1 | CSVVVGGSTTGTQYF | TGCAGCGTTGTCGTTGGGGGGTCCACGACTGGGACCCAGTACTTC
TRBJ2-7 | - | - | TRBV4-1 | CASSQYREYEQYF | TGCGCCAGCAGCCAGTACAGGGAGTACGAGCAGTACTTC
TRBJ2-1 | - | - | TRBV7-2 | CASSTTSTSYNEQFF | TGTGCCAGCAGCACGACTAGTACCTCCTACAATGAGCAGTTCTTC
TRBJ1-1 | - | - | TRBV28 | CASSTTDGRMNTEAFF | TGTGCCAGCAGCACGACAGATGGACGGATGAACACTGAAGCTTTCTTT
TRBJ1-2 | - | - | TRBV6-5 | CASSPSGVNYGYTF | TGTGCCAGCAGTCCTTCGGGGGTTAACTATGGCTACACCTTC
TRBJ2-1 | - | TRBD2 | TRBV28 | CASSTRLAGMNNEQFF | TGTGCCAGCAGTACCCGACTAGCGGGGATGAACAATGAGCAGTTCTTC
TRBJ2-2 | few | TRBD1 | TRBV18 | CASSPPLTGIELFF | TGTGCCAGCTCACCCCCTTTGACAGGGATCGAGCTGTTTTTT
TRBJ2-3 | - | - | TRBV29-1 | CSVEERGSDTQYF | TGCAGCGTTGAAGAACGGGGATCAGATACGCAGTATTTT
TRBJ1-3 | - | - | TRBV4-1 | CASSQARTNSGNTIYF | TGCGCCAGCAGCCAAGCACGGACAAATTCTGGAAACACCATATATTTT
TRBJ1-5 | - | TRBD1 | TRBV11-2 | CASSLAPTGSYQPQHF | TGTGCCAGCAGCTTAGCCCCGACAGGGAGTTATCAGCCCCAGCATTTT
TRBJ1-1 | - | TRBD1 | TRBV27 | CASSPGTGGLNTEAFF | TGTGCCAGCAGCCCCGGGACAGGGGGCTTGAACACTGAAGCTTTCTTT
TRBJ2-3 | - | - | TRBV28 | CASSLSSAIITDTQYF | TGTGCCAGCAGCCTTTCGTCAGCGATAATCACAGATACGCAGTATTTT
TRBJ2-1 | - | - | TRBV18 | CASSPTWGGQNEQFF | TGTGCCAGCTCACCAACGTGGGGGGGCCAGAATGAGCAGTTCTTC
TRBJ1-5 | few | - | TRBV19 | CASSTDSVYSNQPQHF | TGTGCCAGTAGTACTGACAGCGTTTATAGCAATCAGCCCCAGCATTTT
TRBJ1-5 | once | TRBD1 | TRBV7-2 | CASRDRGGWPQHF | TGTGCCAGCAGGGACAGGGGAGGTTGGCCCCAGCATTTT
TRBJ2-2 | - | - | TRBV2 | CASSAPDENTGELFF | TGTGCCAGCAGTGCCCCAGATGAGAACACCGGGGAGCTGTTTTTT
TRBJ2-3 | - | TRBD1 | TRBV9 | CASSVEGQGSLTDTQYF | TGTGCCAGCAGCGTAGAGGGACAGGGGTCCCTCACAGATACGCAGTATTTT
TRBJ1-5 | - | TRBD1 | TRBV25-1 | CASGPTTGAGNQPQHF | TGTGCCAGCGGCCCAACGACAGGGGCGGGAAATCAGCCCCAGCATTTT
TRBJ2-2 | - | - | TRBV7-7 | CASSQGQNTGELFF | TGTGCTAGCAGCCAGGGACAGAACACCGGGGAGCTGTTTTTT